The 24 T cell receptor beta chains in this list originate from one sample, sequenced in a study of vaccination and CD4 T cells after COVID-19. Their cognate antigens are unknown. The treatment was: roughly nine-day PBMC culture with coronavirus spike peptide pools or control peptides (ViraFEST assay). At the Johns Hopkins FTIC core, DNA taken from cultured CD4+ T cells was sequenced by way of the Oncomine TCR Beta short-read assay. TCRdb passed the PCR reads through MiXCR, listing each CDR3 protein once. The repertoire holds 10,000 to 15,000 distinct CDR3 sequences, roughly three fifths seen once, with over 14% in the top ten. The sequencing sample was made of CD4+ T cells from blood, cultured in vitro. These receptors all stem from a human donor who had recovered from COVID-19.

J is TRBJ1-2 and V is TRBV19, with TRBD1 matching 8 bases. The CDR3 contains 13 residues. The V segment lost 4 bases and the J segment 8 bases; nucleotides outside the gene matches: 6. CDR1 is LNHDA, CDR2 SQIVND, per germline (reference sequence). CDR3 amino acids: CASSTSDRDGYTF. Here the CDR3 DNA reads TGTGCCAGTAGTACCTCGGACAGGGACGGCTACACCTTC.

The chain is built from TRBV27 and TRBJ2-3; 7 nucleotides match TRBD2. Germline loops: CDR1 MNHEY, CDR2 SMNVEV (reference sequence). This CDR3 is built from 16 residues. V lost 2 bases and J lost 1; bases outside the gene matches: 6. DNA of the CDR3: TGTGCCAGCAGTTTACTCCGGACTAGGCGCACAGATACGCAGTATTTT. Amino acids: CASSLLRTRRTDTQYF.

This clonotype was seen more than once but under ten times. The chain has TRBV20-1 and TRBJ2-5; D is perhaps TRBD1 (5 bases). The CDR3 covers 16 residues. Germline CDR1 reads DFQATT; CDR2 reads SNEGSKA (reference sequence). V was trimmed by 3 bases and J by 5 bases, leaving 22 bases between them. The CDR3 DNA sequence: TGCAGTGCTAGTCCGGCTGGCGCAGGGATCGGGGAGACCCAGTACTTC. Translated: CSASPAGAGIGETQYF.

In its sample, this clonotype is medium-sized. The V gene is TRBV18, the J gene TRBJ2-7, with D perhaps being TRBD1 or TRBD2 (5 bases each). From germline, CDR1 is KGHSH and CDR2 LQKENI. Trimming shortened V by 3 bases and J by 1 base, and 10 bases separated the two germline ends. The CDR3 length is 14 residues. The DNA of the CDR3 is TGTGCCAGCTCACCCGGGACGGAATCCTACGAGCAGTACTTC. The encoded protein is CASSPGTESYEQYF.

The chain links TRBV25-1 to TRBJ2-5; maybe TRBD2 (5 bases). The CDR3 length is 14 residues. CDR1 and CDR2 from the germline V gene are MGHDK and SYGVNS. Trimming pared 3 bases from V and 5 bases from J, leaving 13 bases between. The CDR3 DNA follows: TGTGCCAGCAGTGACCCAGCCGCGGGCGAGACCCAGTACTTC. Its protein product is CASSDPAAGETQYF.

The rearrangement joins TRBV7-9 to TRBJ1-1; D gene unclear. Germline CDR1 is SEHNR and CDR2 is FQNEAQ (reference sequence). The CDR3 length is 15 residues. Trimming took off 2 bases at V and 2 bases at J, with 12 bases between the two ends. CDR3 in amino acids: CASSLRAGTNTEAFF. Here the CDR3 DNA reads TGTGCCAGCAGCTTACGGGCGGGAACTAACACTGAAGCTTTCTTT.

This clonotype was detected only a few times. V usage is TRBV6-5 and J usage is TRBJ2-2; no reliable D call. The CDR3 sequence is 13 residues long. Per germline, CDR1 MNHEY and CDR2 SVGAGI. The V end was cut by 4 bases, the J end by 5 bases, with 8 bases between. The CDR3, as DNA: TGTGCCAGCAGTTGGCCCAGGACCGGGGAGCTGTTTTTT. Translating it yields CASSWPRTGELFF.

The chain employs TRBV20-1 and TRBJ2-3, with 7 positions matching TRBD2. CDR3 length: 14 residues. Germline V gene lookup returns CDR1 DFQATT and CDR2 SNEGSKA (reference sequence). V dropped 2 bases and J dropped 6; count of bases not matched to a gene: 8. This CDR3 is CSARPLVGGDTQYF. The CDR3, as DNA: TGCAGTGCTAGACCACTAGTGGGGGGGGATACGCAGTATTTT.

The chain carries TRBV6-1 and TRBJ2-3; D is ambiguous. Trimming removed 6 bases at V and 4 bases at J, with 14 bases between. The CDR3 has 14 amino acids. Per the germline V gene, CDR1 is MNHNS and CDR2 is SASEGT. CDR3: CASSPDGFADTQYF. Written as DNA, the CDR3 is TGTGCCAGCAGCCCCGACGGGTTCGCAGATACGCAGTATTTT.

This sequence joins TRBV19 and TRBJ1-5, with a weak D call TRBD1 (6 bases). This CDR3 has 14 residues. Trimming pared 3 bases from V and 6 bases from J, leaving 12 bases between. Germline values: CDR1 LNHDA, CDR2 SQIVND (reference sequence). CDR3: CASSIGARGQPQHF. The CDR3 DNA reads TGTGCCAGTAGTATTGGAGCCAGGGGTCAGCCCCAGCATTTT.

CDR3 amino acids: CSAEGGGAGNTIYF. CDR3 bases: TGCAGTGCAGAGGGGGGGGGAGCTGGAAACACCATATATTTT. This chain uses TRBV20-1 with TRBJ1-3, with D perhaps TRBD1 (6 bases). There are 14 residues in the CDR3. Trimming left V 6 bases short and J 2 bases short, with 14 bases between. From germline, CDR1 is DFQATT and CDR2 SNEGSKA (reference sequence).

The chain is built from TRBV7-9 and TRBJ2-3, with D perhaps TRBD2 (5 bases). This CDR3 has 13 amino acids. Germline V gene lookup returns CDR1 SEHNR and CDR2 FQNEAQ (reference sequence). The ends were cut back, 8 bases at V and 6 bases at J, with 15 bases in the middle. Here the CDR3 reads CASGPMRADTQYF. In DNA form, the CDR3 reads TGTGCCAGCGGACCAATGAGGGCGGATACGCAGTATTTT.

This clonotype was seen more than once but under ten times. V and J are TRBV7-2 and TRBJ1-1; D perhaps matches TRBD1 (6 bases). Germline-derived CDR1 and CDR2 are SGHTA and FQGNSA. The CDR3 length is 13 residues. V was shortened by 2 bases and J by 5 bases, with 9 bases between the two germline ends. CDR3 in DNA: TGTGCCAGCAGCTTACAGGGGCGGACTGAAGCTTTCTTT. It encodes CASSLQGRTEAFF. The variable domain in full, completed from reference TRBV7-2 and TRBJ1-1, reads GAGVSQSPSNKVTEKGKDVELRCDPISGHTALYWYRQSLGQGLEFLIYFQGNSAPDKSGLPSDRFSAERTGGSVSTLTIQRTQQEDSAVYLCASSLQGRTEAFFGQGTRLTVV.

V is TRBV20-1 and J is TRBJ1-2; D gene uncertain. V was cut by 6 bases and J by 3 bases, with 5 bases left in between. From germline, CDR1 is DFQATT and CDR2 SNEGSKA (reference sequence). CDR3 length equals 10 residues. DNA for the CDR3: TGCAGTGCAAACTACTATGGCTACACCTTC. Protein: CSANYYGYTF.

This clonotype was counted between two and nine times. CDR3 region: CATSSDKWGPEIGKLFF. CDR3 coding DNA: TGTGCCACCAGCAGTGACAAATGGGGGCCGGAAATCGGGAAACTGTTTTTT. V gene TRBV15 combines with J gene TRBJ1-4, with TRBD1 as a possible D gene (6 bases). CDR3 length: 17 amino acids. The germline V gene encodes CDR1 LNHNV and CDR2 YYDKDF (reference sequence). V was clipped by 3 bases and J by 11 bases, with 25 bases between them.

Here the CDR3 reads CASSYSRTALSPLHF. The CDR3 region has the DNA TGTGCCAGCAGTTACTCTCGGACAGCCCTTTCACCCCTCCACTTT. The gene calls are TRBV6-5 and TRBJ1-6; TRBD1 is a possible D gene (6 bases). V lost 0 bases, J lost 9 bases, and 12 bases lay in between. The CDR3 length is 15 residues. Germline V gene data show CDR1 as MNHEY and CDR2 as SVGAGI.

Regarding this clonotype: The junction departs from the called germline gene at one end, perhaps through a read error. V gene TRBV6-1 combines with J gene TRBJ2-7; 9 bases agree with TRBD1. Germline V gene lookup returns CDR1 MNHNS and CDR2 SASEGT. CDR3 length: 16 amino acids. The DNA of the CDR3 is TGTGCCAACAGTCGAAACCGGGACAGGGTAGCAAACGAGCAGTACTTC. Amino acids: CANSRNRDRVANEQYF.

This clonotype has a handful of counts. The chain joins TRBV20-1 to TRBJ2-5; D is unresolved. V was pared by 1 base and J by 1 base, with 10 bases between. Germline values: CDR1 DFQATT, CDR2 SNEGSKA (reference sequence). The CDR3 runs 14 residues. In DNA form, the CDR3 reads TGCAGTGCTAGAGCCCGAGAGACCCAAGAGACCCAGTACTTC. This translates into CSARARETQETQYF.

This chain joins TRBV20-1 and TRBJ2-7; 10 bases align to TRBD2. Germline CDR1 reads DFQATT; CDR2 reads SNEGSKA (reference sequence). V lost 6 bases, J lost 2 bases, and 7 bases stayed unmatched. CDR3 length equals 14 residues. CDR3 sequence reads: CSAQELAGTYEQYF. The CDR3 DNA sequence: TGCAGTGCCCAGGAACTAGCGGGAACCTACGAGCAGTACTTC.

This clonotype was found a few times. V gene TRBV27 combines with J gene TRBJ1-2; no reliable D call. The CDR3 is made up of 15 amino acids. CDR1 MNHEY and CDR2 SMNVEV come from the germline V gene (reference sequence). V was cut by 0 bases and J by 8 bases, with 16 bases left in between. The CDR3 loop reads CASSLSAPPYGGYTF. DNA of the CDR3: TGTGCCAGCAGTTTATCTGCCCCGCCATATGGCGGCTACACCTTC.

J is TRBJ1-5 and V is TRBV2, with D possibly matching TRBD1 (5 bases). CDR3 length: 13 residues. Germline-derived CDR1 and CDR2 are SNHLY and FYNNEI. V was clipped by 8 bases and J by 2 bases, with 10 bases between them. For the CDR3, the DNA is TGTGCCAGCCGCCGGGACGGCAATCAGCCCCAGCATTTT. This codes for CASRRDGNQPQHF.

This clonotype is a singleton in its sample. This chain uses TRBV7-9 with TRBJ2-7; D call uncertain. There are 15 residues in the CDR3. The germline gives CDR1 SEHNR, CDR2 FQNEAQ (reference sequence). The V gene lost 2 bases and the J gene lost 0 bases, with 11 bases spanning the gap. The CDR3 DNA sequence: TGTGCCAGCAGCTTATCAGGACCCAACTCCTACGAGCAGTACTTC. It yields the protein CASSLSGPNSYEQYF.

The chain recombines TRBV20-1 with TRBJ2-3; 10 bases agree with TRBD2. Germline CDR1 is DFQATT and CDR2 is SNEGSKA (reference sequence). The CDR3 extends over 15 amino acids. Trimming removed 1 base from V and 6 bases from J; junction bases left unmatched: 7. CDR3 in DNA: TGCAGTGCTAGAGTATACCAGCGGGGGGGGGATACGCAGTATTTT. Translation gives CSARVYQRGGDTQYF.

The V call is TRBV2, the J call TRBJ1-1, with TRBD1 identical over 7 bases. V trimming: 4 bases; J trimming: 5 bases; junction bases outside the gene matches: 7. CDR1 SNHLY and CDR2 FYNNEI come from the germline V gene. The CDR3 extends over 14 amino acids. This CDR3 reads CASSVKGAGTEAFF. As DNA, the CDR3 is TGTGCCAGCAGTGTAAAGGGGGCGGGGACTGAAGCTTTCTTT.